These 8 T cell receptor beta chains were all obtained from the same sample, sequenced in a study of PD-1 blockade in classical Hodgkin lymphoma. There was relapse after autologous stem cell transplantation in every patient, and there was variation in brentuximab vedotin exposure. Repertoires were generated with immunoSEQ multiplex PCR, while TCRdb's copy carries only in-frame clones and drops some. The sample lists tens of thousands of clones; about two thirds were seen once. The source was peripheral blood mononuclear cells (PBMCs), collected before the second cycle of nivolumab. The receptors stem from a human donor with classical Hodgkin lymphoma.

The chain combines TRBV6-5 with TRBJ2-7, with no clear D. CDR3 length equals 14 residues. Trimming pared 6 bases from V and 7 bases from J, leaving 19 bases between. Germline V gene lookup returns CDR1 MNHEY and CDR2 SVGAGI. CDR3 DNA: TGTGCCAGCAGCCCCACGTGGAGTACTCTAGAGCAGTACTTC. Amino acids: CASSPTWSTLEQYF.

V and J are TRBV5-6 and TRBJ2-3, with TRBD2 matching over 7 bases. The junction had 8 bases not matched to a gene; V was cut back by 1 base and J by 0 bases. This CDR3 has 17 residues. Germline assignment: CDR1 SGHDT and CDR2 YYEEEE. The CDR3, as DNA: TGTGCCAGCAGCTTGTTCTCTAGCGGCCTAAGCACAGATACGCAGTATTTT. Translated, it gives CASSLFSSGLSTDTQYF.

The chain combines TRBV7-9 with TRBJ2-2; D gene unclear. In germline, CDR1 is SEHNR, CDR2 FQNEAQ (reference sequence). V was cut by 5 bases and J by 7 bases, with 11 bases left in between. The CDR3 extends over 13 amino acids. CDR3 coding DNA: TGTGCCAGCAGCGACGTGTTTATCGGGGAGCTGTTTTTT. It translates to CASSDVFIGELFF.

The J gene is TRBJ2-1, the V gene TRBV6-1; D ambiguous. Germline lookup yields CDR1 MNHNS and CDR2 SASEGT. The V end was cut by 7 bases, the J end by 4 bases, with 5 bases between. This CDR3 is built from 11 residues. This CDR3 reads CASNVYNEQFF. DNA of the CDR3: TGTGCCAGCAACGTTTACAATGAGCAGTTCTTC.

The chain is built from TRBV7-2 and TRBJ2-1; the D is unclear. V lost 4 bases and J lost 9, with 13 bases in between. The germline gives CDR1 SGHTA, CDR2 FQGNSA. This CDR3 spans 13 amino acids. The CDR3 DNA reads TGTGCCAGCAGCTCCCTCTGGGGTACTGAGCAGTTCTTC. This codes for CASSSLWGTEQFF.

The chain links TRBV27 to TRBJ2-1; no clear D gene. With 2 bases removed from V and 2 bases from J, the gap between germline ends came to 7 bases. The CDR3 is 14 residues long. CDR1 MNHEY and CDR2 SMNVEV come from the germline V gene (reference sequence). The CDR3, as DNA: TGTGCCAGCAGTTTAGGTGTTCCCTACAATGAGCAGTTCTTC. Amino acids: CASSLGVPYNEQFF.

The V gene is TRBV19, the J gene TRBJ2-2; TRBD2 matches at 10 bases. The J segment lost 4 bases and the V segment lost 3 bases, leaving 11 bases of the junction unmatched. The germline V gene has CDR1 LNHDA and CDR2 SQIVND (reference sequence). This CDR3 spans 18 amino acids. The CDR3 bases are TGTGCCAGTAGTATTCGGCTAGCGGGAGATTGGGGCACCGGGGAGCTGTTTTTT. Its protein product is CASSIRLAGDWGTGELFF.

Points on this clone: One end of the junction fails to match germline, which may point to a read error. This rearrangement joins TRBV30 to TRBJ2-2; TRBD1 matches at 10 bases. Germline CDR1 and CDR2: GTSNPN and SVGIG (reference sequence). This CDR3 is 14 amino acids long. CDR3 protein: CARRDRGNTGELFF. The CDR3 DNA reads TGTGCCAGGAGGGACAGGGGAAACACCGGGGAGCTGTTTTTT. The full variable domain, with the rest looked up from reference TRBV30 and TRBJ2-2, is SQTIHQWPATLVQPVGSPLSLECTVEGTSNPNLYWYRQAAGRGLQLLFYSVGIGQISSEVPQNLSASRPQDRQFILSSKKLLLSDSGFYLCARRDRGNTGELFFGEGSRLTVL.